This T cell receptor (beta chain) came from a study of low-dose radiotherapy and immunotherapy resistance in tumors. About the study: Across 26 weeks, 13 Gy in total went to Cohort 2, delivered as 1 Gy per fraction every two weeks. Patients were given intravenous nivolumab 240 mg every two weeks plus ipilimumab 1 mg/kg every six weeks. A dose of 300 mg of oral aspirin was taken by patients daily for four cycles from cycle 1 day 1.

This CDR3 is built from 14 residues. From germline, CDR1 is MDHEN and CDR2 SYDVKM. V lost 10 bases, J lost 2 bases, and 15 bases lay in between. Alpha and beta chains were covered, as first-strand cDNA relied on TRAV- and TRBV-specific primers. Using a constant-region primer together with a V-primer adapter, TCRs were subjected to roughly 20 PCR cycles of amplification. TCRdb fed the reads into MiXCR, producing one record per CDR3 protein. The top ten hold roughly 3.6% of the sample, which has about 12,000 distinct CDR3 sequences, 76% seen once. This TCR derives from a human donor with advanced metastatic prostate, ovarian, gallbladder or colorectal cancer (not recorded which). This table probably holds off-target reads from a library built for another chain. The V call is TRBV28, the J call TRBJ2-1; a weak D match, TRBD1 (5 bases). CDR3 nucleotides: TGTGCCACCTTGCGGTGGACAACCTACAATGAGCAGTTCTTC. Encoded protein: CATLRWTTYNEQFF. The full variable domain, with the rest looked up from reference TRBV28 and TRBJ2-1, is DVKVTQSSRYLVKRTGEKVFLECVQDMDHENMFWYRQDPGLGLRLIYFSYDVKMKEKGDIPEGYSVSREKKERFSLILESASTNQTSMYLCATLRWTTYNEQFFGPGTRLTVL.